Following are 21 T cell receptor beta chains from one sample sequenced in a study of blood T cell repertoires in COVID-19. Method: immunoSEQ multiplex PCR; TCRdb's copy keeps in-frame clones and lacks some. Of fewer than 350,000 clones in the sample, more than 70% were seen once. The sample was PBMCs or T cells enriched from blood (not recorded which). The receptors were sampled from a woman in her twenties or thirties who had been exposed to COVID-19.

This rearrangement joins TRBV12-5 to TRBJ1-4; D is unresolved. V lost 6 bases and J 8 bases, leaving 13 bases between the germline ends. Germline CDR1 LGHNT, CDR2 FRNRAP. CDR3 size: 13 residues. CDR3 loop: CASGRTHTEKLFF. The CDR3 DNA is TGTGCTAGTGGCCGTACCCACACGGAAAAACTGTTTTTT.

Concerning this clone itself: The sample holds other DNA sequences that translate to the same CDR3. This rearrangement joins TRBV19 to TRBJ1-5; 7 nucleotides line up with TRBD1. The ends lost 1 base at V and 2 bases at J; junction bases unmatched: 2. CDR3 length equals 15 residues. Germline CDR1 is LNHDA and CDR2 is SQIVND (reference sequence). Here the CDR3 DNA reads TGTGCCAGTAGTATAGGGCAGGGGGGCAATCAGCCCCAGCATTTT. The encoded protein is CASSIGQGGNQPQHF.

This clone was observed a single time. The chain links TRBV3-1 (or the pseudogene TRBV3-2) to TRBJ2-1; D is unresolved. V shed 2 bases and J shed 4 bases, with 12 bases lying between them. CDR1 is LGHDT and CDR2 is YNNKEL in the germline V gene (reference sequence). The CDR3 consists of 15 residues. This CDR3 reads CASSQRGLSYNEQFF. The CDR3 DNA follows: TGTGCCAGCAGCCAAAGAGGTCTGAGTTACAATGAGCAGTTCTTC.

In this sample, this clone turned up once. The chain couples TRBV2 to TRBJ1-5; TRBD1 is a possible D gene (6 bases). CDR1 SNHLY and CDR2 FYNNEI come from the germline V gene. V was pared by 3 bases and J by 2 bases, with 14 bases between. This CDR3 comprises 16 residues. CDR3 coding DNA: TGTGCCAGCAGTGAGTATAGGGGGTCCGGCAATCAGCCCCAGCATTTT. Amino acid sequence: CASSEYRGSGNQPQHF.

This rearrangement joins TRBV11-2 to TRBJ2-7, with 7 bases matching TRBD2. After removal of 1 base from V and 0 bases from J, the junction contained 15 bases not matched to a gene. The CDR3 totals 19 residues. The germline V gene encodes CDR1 SGHAT and CDR2 FQNNGV. CDR3 sequence reads: CASSLGRLTLAASSYEQYF. For the CDR3, the DNA is TGTGCCAGCAGCTTAGGGAGGTTAACGCTAGCGGCCAGCTCCTACGAGCAGTACTTC.

The rearrangement uses TRBV30 and TRBJ2-3; 7 nucleotides agree with TRBD2. The germline V gene encodes CDR1 GTSNPN and CDR2 SVGIG (reference sequence). V lost 5 bases and J lost 4; bases outside the gene matches: 9. The CDR3 covers 14 residues. This CDR3 is CAWGGLGGADTQYF. For the CDR3, the DNA is TGTGCCTGGGGTGGACTAGGAGGTGCAGATACGCAGTATTTT.

This clone was observed a few times. V is TRBV29-1 and J is TRBJ2-7; 8 bases line up with TRBD2. V dropped 4 bases and J dropped 3; count of bases not matched to a gene: 14. CDR1 is SQVTM, CDR2 ANQGSEA, per germline. The CDR3 consists of 16 residues. CDR3: CSVGGGAGESFYEQYF. In DNA form, the CDR3 reads TGCAGCGTTGGGGGAGGAGCGGGAGAGTCGTTCTACGAGCAGTACTTC.

This chain joins TRBV19 and TRBJ2-3; 8 bases agree with TRBD2. V shed 0 bases and J 1 base; nucleotides not matched to a gene: 3. Germline assignment: CDR1 LNHDA and CDR2 SQIVND (reference sequence). The length of the CDR3 is 16 residues. The DNA of the CDR3 is TGTGCCAGTAGTATAGAACTAGCGGTGGGCACAGATACGCAGTATTTT. Encoded protein: CASSIELAVGTDTQYF.

V and J are TRBV6-5 and TRBJ2-1, with a weak D call TRBD2 (7 bases). Trimming cost V 6 bases and J 9 bases, with 15 bases left between them. The germline CDR1 and CDR2 sequences are MNHEY and SVGAGI. The CDR3 is made up of 13 amino acids. In nucleotides, the CDR3 is TGTGCCAGCAGACAAGGGGGGGCGCCTGAGCAGTTCTTC. Protein sequence: CASRQGGAPEQFF.

The rearrangement joins TRBV29-1 to TRBJ1-5; D not certain. The CDR3 is 14 amino acids. Germline CDR1 is SQVTM and CDR2 is ANQGSEA. V was pared by 5 bases and J by 2 bases, with 13 bases between. The CDR3 bases are TGCAGCGTTCGGACGGGAAGGGGCAATCAGCCCCAGCATTTT. As protein: CSVRTGRGNQPQHF.

The chain uses TRBV5-5 and TRBJ1-5; D unclear. Deletions cut 3 bases from V and 6 bases from J, with 16 bases between. The CDR3 extends over 15 amino acids. Germline V gives CDR1 SGHKS, CDR2 YYEKEE (reference sequence). CDR3 loop: CASSSTGNWAQPQHF. The CDR3 bases are TGTGCCAGCAGCTCCACGGGGAATTGGGCTCAGCCCCAGCATTTT.

The chain carries TRBV7-9 and TRBJ2-1; 9 bases agree with TRBD2. This CDR3 comprises 15 residues. Trimming cost V 2 bases and J 7 bases; bases outside gene matches: 6. Germline lookup yields CDR1 SEHNR and CDR2 FQNEAQ (reference sequence). The CDR3 protein is CASSLTSGYGNEQFF. Written as DNA, the CDR3 is TGTGCCAGCAGCTTAACTAGCGGGTATGGGAATGAGCAGTTCTTC.

V and J are TRBV21-1 and TRBJ2-7; the D segment call TRBD2 is taken from the table without a DNA check. TRBV21-1 corresponds to a pseudogene. The CDR3 totals 15 residues. This CDR3 reads CASSKADSKRYEQYF. CDR3 coding DNA: TGTGCCAGCAGCAAAGCGGATAGCAAACGCTACGAGCAGTACTTC.

This chain joins TRBV11-3 and TRBJ1-2; 8 nucleotides line up with TRBD1. In germline, CDR1 is SGHNT, CDR2 YENEEA. The trim removed 1 base at V and 4 bases at J, leaving 5 bases unmatched. The CDR3 has 15 amino acids. The CDR3 sequence: CASSLGTGGVYGYTF. The CDR3 DNA reads as TGTGCCAGCAGCTTAGGCACAGGGGGGGTCTATGGCTACACCTTC. The full variable domain, in which reference TRBV11-3 and TRBJ1-2 provide the parts outside the CDR3, is EAGVVQSPRYKIIEKKQPVAFWCNPISGHNTLYWYLQNLGQGPELLIRYENEEAVDDSQLPKDRFSAERLKGVDSTLKIQPAELGDSAVYLCASSLGTGGVYGYTFGSGTRLTVV.

This clone was seen a few times. This rearrangement joins TRBV3-1 (or the pseudogene TRBV3-2) to TRBJ2-1; the match to TRBD2 covers 14 bases. Germline V gives CDR1 LGHDT, CDR2 YNNKEL (reference sequence). The CDR3 sequence is 16 residues long. Trimming took 1 base from V and 9 from J; bases not matched to a gene: 5. CDR3 nucleotides: TGTGCCAGCAGCCAAGCGACTAGCGGGAGGGATGGTGAGCAGTTCTTC. Its translation is CASSQATSGRDGEQFF.

V gene TRBV29-1 combines with J gene TRBJ2-1; D is unclear. V was shortened by 7 bases and J by 5 bases, with 18 bases between the two germline ends. Germline V gene data show CDR1 as SQVTM and CDR2 as ANQGSEA. This CDR3 has 14 residues. The DNA for the CDR3 is TGCAGCGCCCCCTTACTTCCGGGTAACAATGAGCAGTTCTTC. As protein: CSAPLLPGNNEQFF.

V usage is TRBV27 and J usage is TRBJ2-5; no definite D call. Germline-derived CDR1 and CDR2 are MNHEY and SMNVEV (reference sequence). The CDR3 has 15 residues. Trimming removed 3 bases from V and 2 bases from J, with 13 bases in between. CDR3 protein: CASSFVGEQQETQYF. The CDR3 nucleotides read TGTGCCAGCAGTTTTGTGGGCGAACAACAAGAGACCCAGTACTTC.

The chain has TRBV11-3 and TRBJ1-5; D might be TRBD1 (6 bases). V was trimmed by 3 bases and J by 5 bases, leaving 8 bases between them. From germline, CDR1 is SGHNT and CDR2 YENEEA. This CDR3 spans 13 amino acids. The DNA for the CDR3 is TGTGCCAGCAGCTTCTCAGGGGATCAGCCCCAGCATTTT. The encoded protein is CASSFSGDQPQHF. The full variable domain, completed using reference TRBV11-3 and TRBJ1-5, is EAGVVQSPRYKIIEKKQPVAFWCNPISGHNTLYWYLQNLGQGPELLIRYENEEAVDDSQLPKDRFSAERLKGVDSTLKIQPAELGDSAVYLCASSFSGDQPQHFGDGTRLSIL.

The V call is TRBV28, the J call TRBJ1-5, with D perhaps TRBD1 (5 bases). With 4 bases removed from V and 5 bases from J, the gap between germline ends came to 15 bases. Germline CDR1 is MDHEN and CDR2 is SYDVKM. CDR3 length: 15 residues. The CDR3 DNA reads TGTGCCAGCAGTTCCCCGGACATCCCCCATCAGCCCCAGCATTTT. Translating gives CASSSPDIPHQPQHF.

The chain combines TRBV7-3 with TRBJ2-2; no reliable D call. The germline V gene has CDR1 SGHTA and CDR2 FQGTGA. V lost 1 base to trimming and J lost 0 bases, with 9 bases between them. The CDR3 consists of 16 residues. The CDR3 DNA reads TGTGCCAGCAGCTTAAGCGCTATCTCGAACACCGGGGAGCTGTTTTTT. Its protein product is CASSLSAISNTGELFF.

The table lists this clone with a few counts. The sample contains more than one DNA sequence encoding this CDR3. The chain links TRBV27 to TRBJ1-2; a possible D gene is TRBD1 (6 bases). CDR3 size: 13 residues. Between the trimmed V and J ends, which lost 6 bases and 4 bases, there was a span of 12 bases. Germline V gives CDR1 MNHEY, CDR2 SMNVEV (reference sequence). CDR3 in amino acids: CASSVQGSYGYTF. CDR3 nucleotide sequence: TGTGCCAGCAGCGTACAGGGATCCTATGGCTACACCTTC.